This is a list of T cell receptor beta chains from one sample in a study of T cell responses to AZD1222 COVID-19 vaccine. Clones were sequenced by immunoSEQ multiplex PCR, and TCRdb holds only the in-frame ones, with some missing. The top ten clones hold around 1.7% of a sample with over 200,000 clones, around 94% of them seen once. The source was peripheral blood, collected 28 days after the second dose of the MenACWY control vaccine. These receptors were obtained from an adult who received the MenACWY meningococcal vaccine as a control. The CDR3 runs from the conserved cysteine through the conserved F or W. A D gene is named only where the DNA matches it firmly. Clone size is stated in some rows and not others, as once, few, many or a class when expanded.

D gene	CDR3 length	V gene	clone size	J gene	CDR3 DNA	CDR3 protein
NA	14	TRBV19	NA	TRBJ1-2	TGTGCCAGCACCAATCCTGGGGGTCAGGACGGCTACACCTTC	CASTNPGGQDGYTF
TRBD2	15	TRBV6-5	NA	TRBJ2-1	TGTGCCAGCACTCAAGAACTAGCGGCGTACAATGAGCAGTTCTTC	CASTQELAAYNEQFF
TRBD1	14	TRBV27	NA	TRBJ1-1	TGTGCCAGCAGTTTACAGGGGGAGACCACTGAAGCTTTCTTT	CASSLQGETTEAFF
NA	13	TRBV28	NA	TRBJ1-2	TGTGCCAGCAGTTTAGGAGCTAACTATGGCTACACCTTC	CASSLGANYGYTF
TRBD1	15	TRBV10-3	NA	TRBJ2-7	TGTGCCATCAGTGACCCCGGGACAGGGGCCTACGAGCAGTACTTC	CAISDPGTGAYEQYF
TRBD2	15	TRBV6-5	NA	TRBJ2-2	TGTGCCAGCGGGGGGACTAGCGGTGACGCCGGGGAGCTGTTTTTT	CASGGTSGDAGELFF
TRBD1	16	TRBV11-2	NA	TRBJ1-1	TGTGCCAGCAGCTCCCCATGGGACAGATTGGACACTGAAGCTTTCTTT	CASSSPWDRLDTEAFF
NA	14	TRBV7-2	NA	TRBJ1-1	TGTGCCAGCAGCTTGAACCCCTGGGGCACTGAAGCTTTCTTT	CASSLNPWGTEAFF
NA	13	TRBV12-3/TRBV12-4	NA	TRBJ2-7	TGTGCCAGCAGTTTCTTTACGGCTACCGAGCAGTACTTC	CASSFFTATEQYF
NA	16	TRBV18	once	TRBJ1-3	TGTGCCAGCTCACCACCCCTCACAAGCTCTGGAAACACCATATATTTT	CASSPPLTSSGNTIYF
NA	14	TRBV3-1/TRBV3-2	NA	TRBJ1-1	TGTGCCAGCAGCCAGGACATTTGGAACACTGAAGCTTTCTTT	CASSQDIWNTEAFF
TRBD2	14	TRBV20-1	NA	TRBJ2-1	TGCAGTGCTAGTTTGGAAACTAGCGGGCATGAGCAGTTCTTC	CSASLETSGHEQFF
TRBD2	16	TRBV4-1	NA	TRBJ2-3	TGCGCCAGCAGCCAAGATTCAGCGGGAGTGACAGATACGCAGTATTTT	CASSQDSAGVTDTQYF
NA	15	TRBV2	NA	TRBJ1-2	TGTGCCAGCAGACCTAGTTTCGGGGGCAACTATGGCTACACCTTC	CASRPSFGGNYGYTF